This entry lists 27 T cell receptor beta chains sequenced from one sample in a study of vaccination effects on CD4 cells after COVID-19. ViraFEST expansion of antigen-specific CD4+ T cells with viral peptide pools preceded sequencing. Having been cultured for 10 days, the cells underwent CD4+ T cell isolation. Between March and December 2020, the person had a SARS-CoV-2 infection that PCR confirmed. These receptors lack a known antigen. Only in-frame clones appear in the TCRdb table, and some are missing; sequencing was by immunoSEQ multiplex PCR. The table has roughly 70,000 clones, roughly 73% seen once. The sample consisted of CD4+ T cells from PBMCs cultured with HIV peptides, taken before COVID-19 vaccination. Subset reported: HIV-1 Nef peptide pool negative control/reference culture. Receptors were obtained from a human donor who had a prior SARS-CoV-2 infection.

The V and J genes are TRBV5-6 and TRBJ1-4; D possibly corresponds to TRBD1 (6 bases). Germline CDR1 is SGHDT and CDR2 is YYEEEE. The germline V and J ends were trimmed by 0 bases and 7 bases, with 10 bases remaining between them. The CDR3 runs 14 residues. The CDR3 DNA follows: TGTGCCAGCAGCTTGGACAGGGAGGGTGAAAAACTGTTTTTT. Translation gives CASSLDREGEKLFF.

In this sample, this clone turned up a few times. V gene TRBV3-1 (or the pseudogene TRBV3-2) combines with J gene TRBJ2-2, with D possibly being TRBD1 or TRBD2 (6 bases each). Germline assignment: CDR1 LGHDT and CDR2 YNNKEL (reference sequence). The germline V and J ends were trimmed by 6 bases and 6 bases, with 14 bases remaining between them. This CDR3 comprises 14 residues. This CDR3 reads CASREFGGPGELFF. As DNA, the CDR3 is TGTGCCAGCAGAGAATTTGGGGGGCCCGGGGAGCTGTTTTTT.

This chain links TRBV6-2 or TRBV6-3 with TRBJ2-1; 16 bases agree with TRBD2. The CDR3 is made up of 21 amino acids. V shed 0 bases, J shed 9 bases, and the junction held 17 bases outside the gene matches. Germline-derived CDR1 and CDR2 are MNHEY and SVGEGT. This CDR3 is CASSYSKVSGTSGRALGEQFF. For the CDR3, the DNA is TGTGCCAGCAGTTACTCGAAGGTCTCCGGGACTAGCGGGAGGGCCCTAGGTGAGCAGTTCTTC.

As for this clone: The junction departs from the called germline gene at one end, perhaps through a read error. This rearrangement joins TRBV7-7 to TRBJ2-2, with D uncertain. The germline CDR1 and CDR2 sequences are SSHAT and FNYEAQ (reference sequence). The CDR3 totals 14 residues. CDR3 DNA sequence: TGTGCTAGCAGCTTTCGACTTAACACCGGGGAGCTGTTTTTT. It yields the protein CASSFRLNTGELFF.

Turning to this clone: This same CDR3 is encoded by further DNA sequences in the sample. The chain has TRBV7-2 and TRBJ1-1; D ambiguous. Trimming took 2 bases from V and 2 from J, leaving 6 bases between them. There are 13 residues in the CDR3. Germline CDR1 is SGHTA and CDR2 is FQGNSA. CDR3 amino acids: CASSLRPNTEAFF. The CDR3 DNA is TGTGCCAGCAGCTTACGGCCAAACACTGAAGCTTTCTTT.

The chain joins TRBV15 to TRBJ1-2; tentatively, D is TRBD1 (5 bases). This CDR3 has 12 residues. V shed 5 bases and J shed 4 bases, with 8 bases lying between them. The germline gives CDR1 LNHNV, CDR2 YYDKDF (reference sequence). CDR3 bases: TGTGCCACCAGCGGGGCAGGCTATGGCTACACCTTC. Translation: CATSGAGYGYTF.

The chain is built from TRBV3-1 (or the pseudogene TRBV3-2) and TRBJ1-3; D is undetermined. V was pared by 4 bases and J by 4 bases, with 11 bases between. Looked up from germline, CDR1 is LGHDT and CDR2 is YNNKEL (reference sequence). The CDR3 length is 14 residues. CDR3 sequence reads: CASSLRVLGNTIYF. CDR3 sequence (DNA): TGTGCCAGCAGCCTAAGGGTACTGGGAAACACCATATATTTT.

V gene TRBV4-3 combines with J gene TRBJ2-2; TRBD1 matches at 7 bases. Germline CDR1 is LGHNA and CDR2 is YSLEER. The CDR3 loop spans 13 amino acids. V dropped 4 bases and J dropped 6; count of bases not matched to a gene: 2. The CDR3 DNA reads TGCGCCAGCAGCCCGCAGGGGGCCGGGGAGCTGTTTTTT. It codes for CASSPQGAGELFF.

This clone was found once. The genes are TRBV3-1 (or the pseudogene TRBV3-2) and TRBJ2-3; D call uncertain. The V end was cut by 3 bases, the J end by 1 base, with 5 bases between. The CDR3 runs to 13 residues. Germline V gene sequence: CDR1 LGHDT, CDR2 YNNKEL (reference sequence). The CDR3 loop is CASSHQGTDTQYF. In DNA, the CDR3 is TGTGCCAGCAGCCATCAGGGCACAGATACGCAGTATTTT.

The chain has TRBV2 and TRBJ2-3, with 12 bases identical to TRBD1. Losses at the gene ends were 2 bases for V and 14 bases for J; bases not matched to a gene: 11. Germline CDR1 reads SNHLY; CDR2 reads FYNNEI. The CDR3 sequence is 15 residues long. CDR3 protein: CASSERGQGASLTYF. For the CDR3, the DNA is TGTGCCAGCAGTGAACGGGGACAGGGGGCTAGCCTGACGTATTTT.

A single count supports this clone. The chain uses TRBV5-4 and TRBJ2-7; a weak D match, TRBD1 (6 bases). The CDR3 extends over 13 amino acids. Germline V lookup: CDR1 SGHNT, CDR2 YYREEE (reference sequence). The V end was cut by 0 bases, the J end by 6 bases, with 10 bases between. CDR3 loop: CASSLGTGPEQYF. The CDR3 coding sequence is TGTGCCAGCAGCTTGGGAACAGGGCCCGAGCAGTACTTC.

The V gene is TRBV19, the J gene TRBJ1-1; the D is unclear. The CDR3 runs to 12 residues. Looked up from germline, CDR1 is LNHDA and CDR2 is SQIVND (reference sequence). V was cut by 5 bases and J by 5 bases, with 9 bases left in between. The chain's CDR3 is CASSDWETEAFF. The CDR3 nucleotides read TGTGCCAGTAGTGACTGGGAGACTGAAGCTTTCTTT. The complete variable domain, with remaining parts taken from reference TRBV19 and TRBJ1-1, reads DGGITQSPKYLFRKEGQNVTLSCEQNLNHDAMYWYRQDPGQGLRLIYYSQIVNDFQKGDIAEGYSVSREKKESFPLTVTSAQKNPTAFYLCASSDWETEAFFGQGTRLTVV.

This clone is deemed medium-sized. The J gene is TRBJ2-2, the V gene TRBV11-2; possible D gene TRBD1, 6 bases. V was cut by 2 bases and J by 4 bases, with 11 bases left in between. The CDR3 is 15 residues long. Germline CDR1 SGHAT, CDR2 FQNNGV. CDR3 DNA sequence: TGTGCCAGCAGCTTACGATTAGGGGGCACCGGGGAGCTGTTTTTT. Encoded protein: CASSLRLGGTGELFF.

This clone appeared a single time. One junction end disagrees with the germline gene, perhaps due to a read error. This chain connects TRBV11-2 to TRBJ2-5; 7 bases line up with TRBD2. The CDR3 spans 14 residues. Looked up from germline, CDR1 is SGHAT and CDR2 is FQNNGV. This CDR3 reads CASSLSRGSMGVHF. DNA for the CDR3: TGTGCCAGCAGCTTATCCCGCGGGAGTATGGGAGTCCACTTC.

V usage is TRBV7-2 and J usage is TRBJ1-1, with D uncertain. CDR1 and CDR2 from the germline V gene are SGHTA and FQGNSA. The V end was cut by 0 bases, the J end by 7 bases, with 9 bases between. The CDR3 sequence is 13 residues long. In DNA form, the CDR3 reads TGTGCCAGCAGCTTAGCTTTGTTGGGTGAAGCTTTCTTT. Protein sequence: CASSLALLGEAFF.

The V gene is TRBV11-2, the J gene TRBJ2-1; TRBD2 agrees at 11 bases. J was trimmed by 7 bases and V by 6 bases; bases with no gene match: 11. CDR3 length: 16 amino acids. From germline, CDR1 is SGHAT and CDR2 FQNNGV. Here the CDR3 DNA reads TGTGCCAGCAGTATCCTAGCGGGAGGAACCGGGAATGAGCAGTTCTTC. Translation gives CASSILAGGTGNEQFF.

This clone has a handful of counts. This chain's CDR3 is CASSREYNEQFF. In DNA, the CDR3 is TGTGCCAGCAGCCGCGAGTACAATGAGCAGTTCTTC. This rearrangement joins TRBV7-9 to TRBJ2-1; D is ambiguous. The germline CDR1 and CDR2 sequences are SEHNR and FQNEAQ (reference sequence). This CDR3 has 12 amino acids. V was clipped by 5 bases and J by 4 bases, with 6 bases between them.

This chain joins TRBV7-2 and TRBJ2-5; 7 bases line up with TRBD2. The V gene end was trimmed by 1 base and the J gene end by 5 bases; junction bases not matched to a gene: 4. CDR3 length: 14 residues. Germline V lookup: CDR1 SGHTA, CDR2 FQGNSA. As DNA, the CDR3 is TGTGCCAGCAGCTTAGGGGGGGGAAGGGAGACCCAGTACTTC. This gives the protein CASSLGGGRETQYF.

The chain recombines TRBV15 with TRBJ1-2; the D is unclear. Germline V lookup: CDR1 LNHNV, CDR2 YYDKDF (reference sequence). The V gene lost 0 bases and the J gene lost 2 bases, with 7 bases spanning the gap. The CDR3 runs 14 residues. The CDR3 region is CATSRDRLNYGYTF. The DNA for the CDR3 is TGTGCCACCAGCAGAGATCGACTGAACTATGGCTACACCTTC.

The chain is built from TRBV9 and TRBJ2-7; TRBD2 agrees at 8 bases. V was pared by 0 bases and J by 3 bases, with 5 bases of the junction left unmatched. The CDR3 is 15 amino acids. Looked up from germline, CDR1 is SGDLS and CDR2 is YYNGEE. The CDR3 DNA follows: TGTGCCAGCAGCGTAGCTGAGCGGGGGTTCTACGAGCAGTACTTC. Protein: CASSVAERGFYEQYF.

This clone was seen a single time. This chain connects TRBV6-5 to TRBJ1-1; TRBD1 is a possible D gene (5 bases). V lost 6 bases, J lost 1 base, and 15 bases lay in between. The CDR3 covers 15 residues. Germline V gene sequence: CDR1 MNHEY, CDR2 SVGAGI. The CDR3 is CASSRPDTENTEAFF. In DNA, the CDR3 is TGTGCCAGCAGCCGTCCGGACACCGAGAACACTGAAGCTTTCTTT.

V and J are TRBV7-9 and TRBJ1-3, with 8 bases matching TRBD1. Germline V gene sequence: CDR1 SEHNR, CDR2 FQNEAQ (reference sequence). V trimming: 5 bases; J trimming: 3 bases; junction bases outside the gene matches: 6. The CDR3 is 15 amino acids. The CDR3 coding sequence is TGTGCCAGCAGCCCACAGGGGACAGGTGGAAACACCATATATTTT. Its protein product is CASSPQGTGGNTIYF.

The rearrangement uses TRBV11-1 and TRBJ2-1, with 14 bases that match TRBD2. Per the germline V gene, CDR1 is SGHAT and CDR2 is FQDESV (reference sequence). There are 16 residues in the CDR3. Trimming at V came to 3 bases and at J to 8 bases, leaving 6 bases not matched to a gene. CDR3 region: CASSLRKGLAGDEQFF. Written as DNA, the CDR3 is TGTGCCAGCAGCTTGAGAAAGGGACTAGCGGGAGATGAGCAGTTCTTC.

The rearrangement links TRBV7-2 to TRBJ2-4; 7 nucleotides line up with TRBD2. V trimming: 6 bases; J trimming: 4 bases; junction bases outside the gene matches: 6. The CDR3 spans 14 residues. The germline V gene encodes CDR1 SGHTA and CDR2 FQGNSA. CDR3 sequence (DNA): TGTGCCAGCAGGCAGATAGCGGGTAAAAACATTCAGTACTTC. Amino acid sequence: CASRQIAGKNIQYF. Full variable domain (rest looked up from reference TRBV7-2 and TRBJ2-4): GAGVSQSPSNKVTEKGKDVELRCDPISGHTALYWYRQSLGQGLEFLIYFQGNSAPDKSGLPSDRFSAERTGGSVSTLTIQRTQQEDSAVYLCASRQIAGKNIQYFGAGTRLSVL.

This clone appeared a few times. The chain uses TRBV7-3 and TRBJ2-6; D may correspond to TRBD1 or TRBD2 (5 bases each). The CDR3 has 15 amino acids. Per germline, CDR1 SGHTA and CDR2 FQGTGA. With 5 bases removed from V and 4 bases from J, the gap between germline ends came to 12 bases. The CDR3 DNA sequence: TGTGCCAGCAGCCCTGGGGGTGTGGGGGCCAACGTCCTGACTTTC. Its protein product is CASSPGGVGANVLTF.

The rearrangement uses TRBV18 and TRBJ2-3, with D perhaps TRBD2 (5 bases). This CDR3 region has 15 residues. V lost 5 bases, J lost 3 bases, and 15 bases lay in between. Germline-derived CDR1 and CDR2 are KGHSH and LQKENI. The CDR3 protein is CASSSIGIRTDTQYF. The CDR3 nucleotides are TGTGCCAGCTCAAGTATCGGGATTAGGACAGATACGCAGTATTTT.

The chain recombines TRBV7-2 with TRBJ2-2; 7 bases match TRBD2. J gave up 2 bases and V 1 base, and 10 bases lay outside the gene matches. Germline assignment: CDR1 SGHTA and CDR2 FQGNSA. The CDR3 spans 18 residues. CDR3 sequence reads: CASSLEFLGTTNTGELFF. In DNA form, the CDR3 reads TGTGCCAGCAGCTTAGAATTCCTCGGGACTACTAACACCGGGGAGCTGTTTTTT. Together with reference TRBV7-2 and TRBJ2-2, the CDR3 gives the full variable domain: GAGVSQSPSNKVTEKGKDVELRCDPISGHTALYWYRQSLGQGLEFLIYFQGNSAPDKSGLPSDRFSAERTGGSVSTLTIQRTQQEDSAVYLCASSLEFLGTTNTGELFFGEGSRLTVL.